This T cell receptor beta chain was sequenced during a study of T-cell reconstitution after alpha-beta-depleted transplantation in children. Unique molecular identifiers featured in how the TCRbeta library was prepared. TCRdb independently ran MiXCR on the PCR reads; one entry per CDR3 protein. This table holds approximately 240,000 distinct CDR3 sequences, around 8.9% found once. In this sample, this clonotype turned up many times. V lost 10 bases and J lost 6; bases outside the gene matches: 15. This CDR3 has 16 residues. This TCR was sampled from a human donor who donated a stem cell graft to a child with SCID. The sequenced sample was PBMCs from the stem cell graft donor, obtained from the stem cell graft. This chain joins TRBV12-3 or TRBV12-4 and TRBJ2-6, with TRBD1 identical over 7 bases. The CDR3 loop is CATYKRQGEAANVLTF. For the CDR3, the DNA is TGTGCCACATACAAAAGACAGGGTGAAGCGGCCAACGTCCTGACTTTC.